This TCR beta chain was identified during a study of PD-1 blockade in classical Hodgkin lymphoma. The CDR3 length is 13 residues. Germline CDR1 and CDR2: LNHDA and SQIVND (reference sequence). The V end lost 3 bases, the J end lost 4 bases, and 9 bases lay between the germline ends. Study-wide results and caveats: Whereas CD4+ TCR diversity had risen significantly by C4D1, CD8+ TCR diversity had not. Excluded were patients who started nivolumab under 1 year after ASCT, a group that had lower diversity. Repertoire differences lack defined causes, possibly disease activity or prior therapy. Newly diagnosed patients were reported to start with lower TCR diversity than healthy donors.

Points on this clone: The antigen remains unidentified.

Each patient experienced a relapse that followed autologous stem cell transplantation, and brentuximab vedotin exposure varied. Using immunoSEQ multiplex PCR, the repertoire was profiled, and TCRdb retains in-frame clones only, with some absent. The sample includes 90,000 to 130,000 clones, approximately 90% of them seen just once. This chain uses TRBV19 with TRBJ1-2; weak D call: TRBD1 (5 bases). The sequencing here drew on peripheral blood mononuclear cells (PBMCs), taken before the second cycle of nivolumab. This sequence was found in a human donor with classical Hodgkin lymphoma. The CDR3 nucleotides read TGTGCCAGTAGTATCGGACACAGCTATGGCTACACCTTC. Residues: CASSIGHSYGYTF.